The rows below give T cell receptor beta chains drawn from one sample of a study of blood T cell repertoires in COVID-19. Data came from immunoSEQ multiplex PCR; TCRdb stores just in-frame clones and leaves some out. Here the sample spans some 200,000 clones, roughly four fifths being singletons. The sample comprised peripheral blood. The receptors derive from a man between 25 and 39 years old with active or convalescent COVID-19. Each CDR3 is given with its conserved first and last residue. Each record gives: V gene, CDR3 length, clone size, D gene, J gene, CDR3 DNA, CDR3 protein. The D gene is left open where the match is weak. Expanded clones are given a class, and other clones once, few, many or no size at all.

>TRBV28|17|.|.|TRBJ1-2
TGTGCCAGCAGTTCACCCGCGGGGGCGGAAGGAAACTATGGCTACACCTTC
CASSSPAGAEGNYGYTF
>TRBV5-4|14|.|TRBD1|TRBJ2-1
TGTGCCAGCAGCCTAGACAGGGGTTACAATGAGCAGTTCTTC
CASSLDRGYNEQFF
>TRBV2|18|once|.|TRBJ2-5
TGTGCCAGCAGTGGCCACTCGACAGGCGTACCTACCCAAGAGACCCAGTACTTC
CASSGHSTGVPTQETQYF
>TRBV7-6|16|few|.|TRBJ2-1
TGTGCCAGCAGCTTAACATACAGGGAAATCTACAATGAGCAGTTCTTC
CASSLTYREIYNEQFF
>TRBV11-2|14|.|TRBD1|TRBJ1-2
TGTGCCAGCAGCTTAGGCGACAGGGGGGGAGGCTACACCTTC
CASSLGDRGGGYTF
>TRBV5-6|12|.|.|TRBJ2-1
TGTGCCAGCAGCCAGTTTCTCAATGAGCAGTTCTTC
CASSQFLNEQFF
>TRBV10-3|19|.|TRBD2|TRBJ2-3
TGTGCCATCCGAAGAGGACTAGCGGGGGGGGGAACTAGCACAGATACGCAGTATTTT
CAIRRGLAGGGTSTDTQYF
>TRBV5-6|16|.|TRBD1|TRBJ2-3
TGTGCCAGCAGCCAGGGGTGGGACAGGGAGACAGATACGCAGTATTTT
CASSQGWDRETDTQYF
>TRBV18|15|few|TRBD1|TRBJ1-5
TGTGCCAGCTCACCACCCGGACAGGTGGGGCAGCCCCAGCATTTT
CASSPPGQVGQPQHF
>TRBV5-6|18|.|TRBD2|TRBJ2-7
TGTGCCAGCAGCGTGCCGGGACTAGCGGGAGGGGCGACCTACGAGCAGTACTTC
CASSVPGLAGGATYEQYF
>TRBV10-3|14|.|TRBD1|TRBJ2-3
TGTGCCACAGCCGACAGGGGGCGCACAGATACGCAGTATTTT
CATADRGRTDTQYF
>TRBV11-2|16|once|TRBD1|TRBJ1-1
TGTGCCAGCAGACCACAGGGGGCTGAGATGAACACTGAAGCTTTCTTT
CASRPQGAEMNTEAFF
>TRBV7-7|15|.|.|TRBJ2-1
TGTGCTAGCAGCCTTCTACAGGGATCCTACAATGAGCAGTTCTTC
CASSLLQGSYNEQFF
>TRBV23-1|15|.|TRBD1|TRBJ2-5
TGCGCCAGCAGTCCATGGGACAGTGGTGTGGAGACCCAGTACTTC
CASSPWDSGVETQYF
>TRBV9|18|.|TRBD1|TRBJ2-2
TGTGCCAGCAGCGTAGGGGAAGGGGGCCTACGGAACACCGGGGAGCTGTTTTTT
CASSVGEGGLRNTGELFF
>TRBV9|13|.|.|TRBJ1-1
TGTGCCAGCAGCCCTCGGACAGACACTGAAGCTTTCTTT
CASSPRTDTEAFF
>TRBV6-2/TRBV6-3|14|.|TRBD1|TRBJ2-7
TGTGCCAGCAGTTACGGGACAGGGTTGAACGAGCAGTACTTC
CASSYGTGLNEQYF